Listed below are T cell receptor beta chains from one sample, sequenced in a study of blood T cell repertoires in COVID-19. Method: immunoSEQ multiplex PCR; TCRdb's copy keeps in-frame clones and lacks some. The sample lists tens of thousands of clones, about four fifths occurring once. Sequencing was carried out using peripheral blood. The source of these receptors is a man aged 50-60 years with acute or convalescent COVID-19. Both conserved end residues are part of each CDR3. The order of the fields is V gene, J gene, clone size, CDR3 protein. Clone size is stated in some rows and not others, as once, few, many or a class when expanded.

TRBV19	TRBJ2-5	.	CASSNRGETQYF
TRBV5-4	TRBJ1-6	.	CASSPPGQGVSPLHF
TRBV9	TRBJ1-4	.	CASSARDRGREKLFF
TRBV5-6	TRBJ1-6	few	CASSSGFPSSYNSPLHF
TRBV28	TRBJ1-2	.	CASSPITTGNYGYTF
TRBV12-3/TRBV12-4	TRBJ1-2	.	CASSHRGRGGYTF
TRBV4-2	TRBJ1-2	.	CASSRSGTGSGYTF
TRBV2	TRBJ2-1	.	CASSVRLVVNEQFF
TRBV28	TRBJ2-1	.	CASSLGGRVNEQFF
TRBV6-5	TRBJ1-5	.	CASSRDRDSNQPQHF
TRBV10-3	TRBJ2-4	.	CAISENRDQNIQYF
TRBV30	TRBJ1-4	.	CAWSVRVANEKLFF
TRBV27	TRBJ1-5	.	CASSLFQGADQPQHF
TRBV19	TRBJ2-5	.	CASSTRVETQYF
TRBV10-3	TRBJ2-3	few	CAISEDRGLVTDTQYF
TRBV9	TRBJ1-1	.	CASSLLDKNTEAFF
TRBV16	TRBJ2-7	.	CASSQNPTGRGEQYF
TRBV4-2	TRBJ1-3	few	CASSQEPLGGSGNTIYF
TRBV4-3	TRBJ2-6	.	CASSQISPGANVLTF
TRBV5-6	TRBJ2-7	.	CASSLPGTGHEQYF
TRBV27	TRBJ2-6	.	CASRTGFGANVLTF
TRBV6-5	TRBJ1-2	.	CASSSGTGFGYTF
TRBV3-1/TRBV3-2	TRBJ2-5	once	CASSPSGLFQETQYF
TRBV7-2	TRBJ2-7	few	CASSPTSGASEQYF
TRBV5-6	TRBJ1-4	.	CASSLGSATNEKLFF
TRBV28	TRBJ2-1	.	CASSQISGRAYNEQFF
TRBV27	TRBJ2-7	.	CASSSDDSYFYEQYF
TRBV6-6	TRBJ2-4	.	CASSPNTSGGTKNIQYF
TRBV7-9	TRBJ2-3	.	CASSSRLAGGSTDTQYF
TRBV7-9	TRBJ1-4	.	CASSKPGTGEKLFF
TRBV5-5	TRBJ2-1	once	CASDRALSYNEQFF
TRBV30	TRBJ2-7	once	CAWIEVGEQYF
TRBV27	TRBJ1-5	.	CASRGGQATQPQHF